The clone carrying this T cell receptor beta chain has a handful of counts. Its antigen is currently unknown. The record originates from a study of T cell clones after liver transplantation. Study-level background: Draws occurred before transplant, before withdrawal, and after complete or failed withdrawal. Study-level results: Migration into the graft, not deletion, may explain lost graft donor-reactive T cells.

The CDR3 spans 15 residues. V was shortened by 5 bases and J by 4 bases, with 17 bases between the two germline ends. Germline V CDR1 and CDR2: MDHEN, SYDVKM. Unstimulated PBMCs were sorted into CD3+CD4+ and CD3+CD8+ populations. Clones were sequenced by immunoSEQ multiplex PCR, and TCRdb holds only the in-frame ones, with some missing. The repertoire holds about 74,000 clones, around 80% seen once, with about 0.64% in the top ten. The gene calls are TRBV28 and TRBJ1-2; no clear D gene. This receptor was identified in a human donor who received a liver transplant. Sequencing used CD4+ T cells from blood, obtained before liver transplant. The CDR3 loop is CASSPPPRTAYGYTF. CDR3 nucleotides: TGTGCCAGCAGTCCACCGCCCCGGACGGCCTATGGCTACACCTTC.